Each of the 10 T cell receptor beta chains below was sequenced from the same sample in a study of shared clonotypes between healthy human individuals. Generated by immunoSEQ multiplex PCR, the TCRdb table keeps only in-frame clones and is missing some. Of roughly 2,500,000 clones in the sample, approximately 93% are singletons; the top ten hold more than 0.35%. Sequenced sample: naive CD4+ T cells from PBMCs. Stated subset: CD45RA+ positively selected. All receptors derive from a man younger than 35 in good health. Some clones in this sample may be carry-over from other donors' samples.

V and J are TRBV6-1 and TRBJ1-4; D unresolved. This CDR3 comprises 13 residues. CDR1 and CDR2 from the germline V gene are MNHNS and SASEGT. V lost 9 bases, J lost 0 bases, and 8 bases lay in between. The CDR3 region is CASTYSTNEKLFF. The CDR3 region has the DNA TGTGCCAGTACCTACTCAACTAATGAAAAACTGTTTTTT.

Points on this clone: Other DNA sequences of this sample code for an identical CDR3. This chain connects TRBV28 to TRBJ1-2, with D unresolved. The CDR3 runs to 11 residues. CDR1 is MDHEN, CDR2 SYDVKM, per germline. Between the trimmed V and J ends, which lost 3 bases and 7 bases, there was a span of 6 bases. Written as DNA, the CDR3 is TGTGCCAGCAGTTTGGAGGGTGGCTACACCTTC. Amino acid sequence: CASSLEGGYTF.

The chain has TRBV7-2 and TRBJ2-7, with D possibly being TRBD2 (6 bases). Looked up from germline, CDR1 is SGHTA and CDR2 is FQGNSA. Between the trimmed V and J ends, which lost 5 bases and 0 bases, there was a span of 14 bases. CDR3 length: 15 residues. DNA of the CDR3: TGTGCCAGCAGCCCCTATGCGGGAAGCTCCTACGAGCAGTACTTC. Its translation: CASSPYAGSSYEQYF. Full variable domain (outside the CDR3, taken from reference TRBV7-2 and TRBJ2-7): GAGVSQSPSNKVTEKGKDVELRCDPISGHTALYWYRQSLGQGLEFLIYFQGNSAPDKSGLPSDRFSAERTGGSVSTLTIQRTQQEDSAVYLCASSPYAGSSYEQYFGPGTRLTVT.

V is TRBV29-1 and J is TRBJ1-4; 7 nucleotides match TRBD1. The V gene end was trimmed by 2 bases and the J gene end by 5 bases; junction bases not matched to a gene: 5. Germline V CDR1 and CDR2: SQVTM, ANQGSEA. The CDR3 contains 14 residues. The CDR3: CSVEWSGGNEKLFF. The DNA of the CDR3 is TGCAGCGTTGAATGGTCAGGGGGAAATGAAAAACTGTTTTTT.

The J gene is TRBJ1-5, the V gene TRBV6-5, with D unresolved. The V end lost 2 bases, the J end lost 6 bases, and 11 bases lay between the germline ends. Germline loops: CDR1 MNHEY, CDR2 SVGAGI. This CDR3 comprises 14 residues. CDR3 sequence reads: CASSYGGVSQPQHF. For the CDR3, the DNA is TGTGCCAGCAGTTACGGTGGGGTAAGTCAGCCCCAGCATTTT.

The rearrangement uses TRBV2 and TRBJ1-5; 9 bases match TRBD1. V shed 10 bases, J shed 4 bases, and the junction held 8 bases outside the gene matches. CDR3 size: 14 residues. Germline values: CDR1 SNHLY, CDR2 FYNNEI. Here the CDR3 DNA reads TGTGCCACCCGGGGACAGGGTAGGAATCAGCCCCAGCATTTT. As protein: CATRGQGRNQPQHF.

The chain recombines TRBV4-2 with TRBJ1-4, with D tentatively TRBD1 (6 bases). V was clipped by 0 bases and J by 3 bases, with 17 bases between them. The CDR3 is made up of 18 amino acids. The germline gives CDR1 LGHNA, CDR2 YNFKEQ. The CDR3: CASSQDPLGGASNEKLFF. CDR3 in DNA: TGTGCCAGCAGCCAAGATCCCTTGGGGGGCGCATCTAATGAAAAACTGTTTTTT.

This rearrangement joins TRBV6-4 to TRBJ1-1; the match to TRBD1 covers 7 bases. After removal of 6 bases from V and 0 bases from J, the junction contained 19 bases not matched to a gene. The CDR3 has 19 amino acids. Germline CDR1 is MRHNA and CDR2 is SNTAGT. The CDR3 bases are TGTGCCAGCAGCAACGCCGGAGACAGGGACGATCTAATGAACACTGAAGCTTTCTTT. Translating gives CASSNAGDRDDLMNTEAFF.

Comments on this clone: Other DNA sequences in this sample translate to the same CDR3. The chain uses TRBV11-2 and TRBJ2-5; D gene uncertain. Germline V gene lookup returns CDR1 SGHAT and CDR2 FQNNGV. The length of the CDR3 is 11 residues. V dropped 5 bases and J dropped 4 bases, with 5 bases sitting between them. The DNA for the CDR3 is TGTGCCAGCAGCCCAGGAGAGACCCAGTACTTC. Translation: CASSPGETQYF.

The chain recombines TRBV5-1 with TRBJ2-7; 9 positions match TRBD1. The V gene end was trimmed by 2 bases and the J gene end by 9 bases; junction bases not matched to a gene: 12. This CDR3 contains 15 residues. Germline lookup yields CDR1 SGHRS and CDR2 YFSETQ. The CDR3 coding sequence is TGCGCCAGCAGCTTAGTCCCGGGACAGGGCACAGGGCAGTACTTC. Translated, it gives CASSLVPGQGTGQYF.